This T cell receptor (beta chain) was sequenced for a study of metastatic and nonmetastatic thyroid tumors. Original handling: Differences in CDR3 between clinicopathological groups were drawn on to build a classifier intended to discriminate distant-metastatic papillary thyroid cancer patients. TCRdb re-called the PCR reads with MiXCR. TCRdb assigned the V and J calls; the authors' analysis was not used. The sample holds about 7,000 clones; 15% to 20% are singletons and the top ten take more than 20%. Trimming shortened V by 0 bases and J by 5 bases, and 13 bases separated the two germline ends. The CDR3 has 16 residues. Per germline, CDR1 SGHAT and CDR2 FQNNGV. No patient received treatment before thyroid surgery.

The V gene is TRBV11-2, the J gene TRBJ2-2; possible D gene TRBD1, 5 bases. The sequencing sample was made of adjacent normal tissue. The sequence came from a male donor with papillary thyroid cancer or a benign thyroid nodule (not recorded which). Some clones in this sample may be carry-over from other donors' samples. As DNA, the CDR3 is TGTGCCAGCAGCTTAGAGTTTGTAGGGGTAACCGGGGAGCTGTTTTTT. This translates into CASSLEFVGVTGELFF. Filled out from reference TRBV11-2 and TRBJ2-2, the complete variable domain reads EAGVAQSPRYKIIEKRQSVAFWCNPISGHATLYWYQQILGQGPKLLIQFQNNGVVDDSQLPKDRFSAERLKGVDSTLKIQPAKLEDSAVYLCASSLEFVGVTGELFFGEGSRLTVL.